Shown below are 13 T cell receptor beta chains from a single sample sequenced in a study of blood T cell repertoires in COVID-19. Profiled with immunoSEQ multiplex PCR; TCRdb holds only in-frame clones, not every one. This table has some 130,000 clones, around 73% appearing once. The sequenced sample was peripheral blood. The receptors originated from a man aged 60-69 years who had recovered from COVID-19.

In nucleotides, the CDR3 is TGTGGAGCATCCAGGGGCCCCACCGGGGAGCTGTTTTTT. Its translation: CGASRGPTGELFF. The V and J genes are TRBV27 and TRBJ2-2, with D perhaps matching TRBD1 (6 bases). The CDR3 is 13 amino acids. Germline V CDR1 and CDR2: MNHEY, SMNVEV (reference sequence).

CDR3 region: CATQLREVETQYF. The CDR3 coding sequence is TGTGCCACCCAATTACGGGAGGTGGAGACCCAGTACTTC. The chain is built from TRBV15 and TRBJ2-5; 7 nucleotides match TRBD2. The germline V gene encodes CDR1 LNHNV and CDR2 YYDKDF (reference sequence). This CDR3 spans 13 amino acids. V shed 8 bases, J shed 5 bases, and the junction held 8 bases outside the gene matches.

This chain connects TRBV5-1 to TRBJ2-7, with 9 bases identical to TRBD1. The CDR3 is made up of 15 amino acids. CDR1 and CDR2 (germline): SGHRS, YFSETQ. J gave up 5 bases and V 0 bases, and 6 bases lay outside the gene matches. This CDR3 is CASSLGGQGFNEQYF. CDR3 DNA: TGCGCCAGCAGCTTGGGTGGACAGGGGTTCAACGAGCAGTACTTC.

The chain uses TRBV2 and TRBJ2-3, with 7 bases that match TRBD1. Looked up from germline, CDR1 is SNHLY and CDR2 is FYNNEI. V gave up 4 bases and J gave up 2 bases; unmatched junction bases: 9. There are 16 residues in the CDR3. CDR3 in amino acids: CASSGRLGGVTDTQYF. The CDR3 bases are TGTGCCAGCAGTGGCCGTTTAGGGGGCGTCACAGATACGCAGTATTTT. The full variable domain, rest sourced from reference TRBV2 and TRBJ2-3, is EPEVTQTPSHQVTQMGQEVILRCVPISNHLYFYWYRQILGQKVEFLVSFYNNEISEKSEIFDDQFSVERPDGSNFTLKIRSTKLEDSAMYFCASSGRLGGVTDTQYFGPGTRLTVL.

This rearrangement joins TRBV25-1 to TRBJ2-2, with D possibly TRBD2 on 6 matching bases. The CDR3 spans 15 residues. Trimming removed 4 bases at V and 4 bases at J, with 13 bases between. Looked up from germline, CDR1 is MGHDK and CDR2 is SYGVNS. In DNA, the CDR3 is TGTGCCAGCAGTGCCTACTCTAGCGCCACCGGGGAGCTGTTTTTT. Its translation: CASSAYSSATGELFF.

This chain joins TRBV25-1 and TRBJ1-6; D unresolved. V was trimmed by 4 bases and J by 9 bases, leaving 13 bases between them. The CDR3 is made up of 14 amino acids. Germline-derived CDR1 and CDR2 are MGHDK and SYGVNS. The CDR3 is CASSATGFTSPLHF. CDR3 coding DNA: TGTGCCAGCAGTGCAACGGGGTTCACTTCACCCCTCCACTTT.

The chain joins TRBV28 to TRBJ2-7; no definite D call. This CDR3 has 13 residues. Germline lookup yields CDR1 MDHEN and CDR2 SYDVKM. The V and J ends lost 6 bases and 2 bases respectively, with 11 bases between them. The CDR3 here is CASRVAVTYEQYF. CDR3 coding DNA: TGTGCCAGCAGGGTGGCAGTGACCTACGAGCAGTACTTC.

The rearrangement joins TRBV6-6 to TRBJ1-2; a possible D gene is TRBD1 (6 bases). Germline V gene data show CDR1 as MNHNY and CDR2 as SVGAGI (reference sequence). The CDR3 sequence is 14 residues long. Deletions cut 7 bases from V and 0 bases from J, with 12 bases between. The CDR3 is CASTRGASNYGYTF. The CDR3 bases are TGTGCCAGCACTCGGGGGGCTTCTAACTATGGCTACACCTTC.

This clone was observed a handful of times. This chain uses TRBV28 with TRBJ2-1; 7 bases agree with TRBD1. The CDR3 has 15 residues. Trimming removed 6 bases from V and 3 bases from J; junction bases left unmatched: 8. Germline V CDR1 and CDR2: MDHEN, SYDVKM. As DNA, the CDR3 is TGTGCCAGCAGGGCCGGGACAGAGCTCTACAATGAGCAGTTCTTC. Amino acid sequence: CASRAGTELYNEQFF.

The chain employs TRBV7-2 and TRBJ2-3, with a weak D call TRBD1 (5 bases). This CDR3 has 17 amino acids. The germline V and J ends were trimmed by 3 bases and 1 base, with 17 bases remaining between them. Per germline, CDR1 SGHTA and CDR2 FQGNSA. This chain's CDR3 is CASSFSGLQQGTDTQYF. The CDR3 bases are TGTGCCAGCAGCTTCTCTGGCCTTCAACAGGGCACAGATACGCAGTATTTT.

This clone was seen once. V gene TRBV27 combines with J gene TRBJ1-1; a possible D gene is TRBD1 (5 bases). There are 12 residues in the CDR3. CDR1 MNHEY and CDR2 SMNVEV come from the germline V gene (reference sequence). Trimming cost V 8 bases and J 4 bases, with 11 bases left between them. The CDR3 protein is CASRRVGTEAFF. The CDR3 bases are TGTGCCAGCCGCAGGGTGGGCACTGAAGCTTTCTTT.

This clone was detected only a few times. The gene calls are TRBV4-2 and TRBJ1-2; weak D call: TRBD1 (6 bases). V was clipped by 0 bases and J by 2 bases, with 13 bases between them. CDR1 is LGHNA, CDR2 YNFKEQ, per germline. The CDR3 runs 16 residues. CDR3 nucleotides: TGTGCCAGCAGCCAAGACAGTGGGACATCAAACTATGGCTACACCTTC. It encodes CASSQDSGTSNYGYTF.

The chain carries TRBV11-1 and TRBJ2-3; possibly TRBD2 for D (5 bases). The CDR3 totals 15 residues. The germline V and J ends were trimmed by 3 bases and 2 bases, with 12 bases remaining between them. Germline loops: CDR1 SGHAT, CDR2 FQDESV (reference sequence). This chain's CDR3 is CASSFEHGLTDTQYF. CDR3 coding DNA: TGTGCCAGCAGCTTTGAGCATGGACTCACAGATACGCAGTATTTT.